There are many counts of the clone carrying this T cell receptor (beta chain). Its antigen is not known. Germline V gene lookup returns CDR1 SGHTA and CDR2 FQGNSA. The germline V and J ends were trimmed by 3 bases and 7 bases, with 12 bases remaining between them. The CDR3 runs to 13 residues. Assembly of TCR beta libraries relied on iRepertoire HTBI primers together with Arm-PCR of CDR3 regions. Per the authors' pipeline: Taken together, the samples had 60 to 80 TRBV and 13 to 15 TRBJ segments identified. MiXCR, applied by TCRdb to the multiplex PCR reads, yields one record per CDR3 protein. TCRdb assigned the V and J calls; the authors' analysis was not used. The profile shows 200,000 to 250,000 distinct CDR3 sequences, 20% to 25% of them singletons. This entry is derived from a study of regulatory T cells in long-lasting Graves disease. Across the study: Graves' patients, newly diagnosed, had taken antithyroid drugs under 3 months.

The time point was: newly diagnosed GD, antithyroid drugs for less than 3 months. Isolated PBMC RNA provided the starting material for the TCR library. Study results and limitations: TRBV28, TRBJ1-2 and TRBJ2-5 emerged as the favored segments in persistent disease.

The source of this sequence is a female donor with Graves disease. This chain connects TRBV7-2 to TRBJ1-2, with D maybe TRBD1 (6 bases). Specimen: peripheral blood mononuclear cells (PBMCs), collected at new diagnosis, from a patient treated with antithyroid drugs. The CDR3 loop is CASSLKQGFGYTF. DNA for the CDR3: TGTGCCAGCAGCTTGAAACAGGGTTTTGGCTACACCTTC. Full variable domain (missing parts from reference TRBV7-2 and TRBJ1-2): GAGVSQSPSNKVTEKGKDVELRCDPISGHTALYWYRQSLGQGLEFLIYFQGNSAPDKSGLPSDRFSAERTGGSVSTLTIQRTQQEDSAVYLCASSLKQGFGYTFGSGTRLTVV.